The present TCR beta chain was sequenced within a study of T cells in Graves' hyperthyroidism and ophthalmopathy. Researchers amplified the TCR beta CDR3 regions from RNA transcripts. A set of HTBI primers served as the primers for a first-round RT-PCR of the TCR CDR3. MiXCR, run by TCRdb on the multiplex PCR reads, gives a single entry per CDR3 protein. The sample holds 140,000 or so distinct CDR3 sequences; approximately 20% are singletons and the top ten take about two thirds. The germline gives CDR1 LGHDT, CDR2 YNNKEL (reference sequence). The CDR3 consists of 14 residues. V shed 1 base and J shed 3 bases, with 7 bases lying between them. The table lists this clonotype with many counts.

Material for sequencing was blood. The TCR sequence derives from a woman between 50 and 59 years old with Graves' hyperthyroidism that later progressed to Graves' ophthalmopathy. The rearrangement joins TRBV3-1 to TRBJ1-5, with D possibly TRBD1 on 6 matching bases. CDR3 nucleotide sequence: TGTGCCAGCAGCCAAGGGGACAACAATCAGCCCCAGCATTTT. This encodes CASSQGDNNQPQHF.